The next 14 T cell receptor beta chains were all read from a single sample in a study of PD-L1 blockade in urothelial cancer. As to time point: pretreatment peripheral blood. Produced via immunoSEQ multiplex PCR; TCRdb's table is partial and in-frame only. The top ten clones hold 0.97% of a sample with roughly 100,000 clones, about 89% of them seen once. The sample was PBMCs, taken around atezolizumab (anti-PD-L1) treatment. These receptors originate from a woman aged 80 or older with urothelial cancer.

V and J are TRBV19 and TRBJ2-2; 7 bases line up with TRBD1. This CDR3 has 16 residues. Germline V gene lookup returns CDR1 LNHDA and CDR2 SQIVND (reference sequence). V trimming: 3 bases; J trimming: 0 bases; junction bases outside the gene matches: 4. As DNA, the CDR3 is TGTGCCAGTAGTATCATTCAGGGGGCGAACACCGGGGAGCTGTTTTTT. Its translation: CASSIIQGANTGELFF. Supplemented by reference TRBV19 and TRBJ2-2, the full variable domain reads DGGITQSPKYLFRKEGQNVTLSCEQNLNHDAMYWYRQDPGQGLRLIYYSQIVNDFQKGDIAEGYSVSREKKESFPLTVTSAQKNPTAFYLCASSIIQGANTGELFFGEGSRLTVL.

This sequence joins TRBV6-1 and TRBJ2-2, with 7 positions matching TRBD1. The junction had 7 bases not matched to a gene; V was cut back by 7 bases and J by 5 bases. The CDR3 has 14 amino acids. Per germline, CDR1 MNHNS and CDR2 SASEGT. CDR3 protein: CASTSRTGTGELFF. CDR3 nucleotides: TGTGCCAGCACCTCACGGACAGGAACCGGGGAGCTGTTTTTT.

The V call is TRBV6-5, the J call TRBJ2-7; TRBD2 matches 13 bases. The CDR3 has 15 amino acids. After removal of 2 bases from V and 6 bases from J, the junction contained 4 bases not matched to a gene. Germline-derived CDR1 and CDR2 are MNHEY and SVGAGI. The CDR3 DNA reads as TGTGCCAGCAGTTACGGGACTAGCGGGATTGGCGAGCAGTACTTC. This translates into CASSYGTSGIGEQYF.

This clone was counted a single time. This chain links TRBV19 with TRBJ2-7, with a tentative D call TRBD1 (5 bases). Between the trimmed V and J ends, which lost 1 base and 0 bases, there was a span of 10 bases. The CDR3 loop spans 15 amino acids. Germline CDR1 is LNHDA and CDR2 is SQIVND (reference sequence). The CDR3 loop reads CASSIGGSLSYEQYF. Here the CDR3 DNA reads TGTGCCAGTAGTATAGGGGGCTCCCTCTCCTACGAGCAGTACTTC.

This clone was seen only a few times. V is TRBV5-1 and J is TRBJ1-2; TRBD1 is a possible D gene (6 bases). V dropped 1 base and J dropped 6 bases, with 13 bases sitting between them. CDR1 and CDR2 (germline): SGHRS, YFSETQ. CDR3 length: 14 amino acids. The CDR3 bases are TGCGCCAGCAGCTTGTCGCAGGGGACGAATGGCTACACCTTC. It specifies CASSLSQGTNGYTF.

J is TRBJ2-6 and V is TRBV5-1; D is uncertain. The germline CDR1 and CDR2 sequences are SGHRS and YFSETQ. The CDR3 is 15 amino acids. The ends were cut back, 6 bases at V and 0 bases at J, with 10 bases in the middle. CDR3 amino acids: CASNPLSSGANVLTF. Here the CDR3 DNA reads TGCGCCAGCAACCCATTGAGCTCTGGGGCCAACGTCCTGACTTTC. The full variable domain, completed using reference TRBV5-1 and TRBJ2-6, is KAGVTQTPRYLIKTRGQQVTLSCSPISGHRSVSWYQQTPGQGLQFLFEYFSETQRNKGNFPGRFSGRQFSNSRSEMNVSTLELGDSALYLCASNPLSSGANVLTFGAGSRLTVL.

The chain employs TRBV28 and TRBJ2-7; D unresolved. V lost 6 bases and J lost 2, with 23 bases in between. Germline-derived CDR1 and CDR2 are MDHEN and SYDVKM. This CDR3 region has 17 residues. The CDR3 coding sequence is TGTGCCAGCAGCGCCCGGCCAGGCCGGAACCCCACCTACGAGCAGTACTTC. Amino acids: CASSARPGRNPTYEQYF.

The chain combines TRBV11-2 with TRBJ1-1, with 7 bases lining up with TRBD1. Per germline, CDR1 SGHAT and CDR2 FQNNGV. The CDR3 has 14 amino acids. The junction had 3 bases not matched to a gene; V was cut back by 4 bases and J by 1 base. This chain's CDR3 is CASSSNRGNTEAFF. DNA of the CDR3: TGTGCCAGCAGCTCCAACAGGGGGAACACTGAAGCTTTCTTT.

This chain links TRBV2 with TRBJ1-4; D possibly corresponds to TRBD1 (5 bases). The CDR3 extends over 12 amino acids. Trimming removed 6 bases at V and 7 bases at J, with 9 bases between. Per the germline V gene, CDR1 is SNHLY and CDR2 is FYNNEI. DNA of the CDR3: TGTGCCAGCAGGGGCAGGGCTGAAAAACTGTTTTTT. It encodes CASRGRAEKLFF.

CDR3 sequence (DNA): TGCAGCGTTGTGGAGGGTACAGATACGCAGTATTTT. Translation: CSVVEGTDTQYF. This sequence joins TRBV29-1 and TRBJ2-3; tentatively, D is TRBD2 (6 bases). Trimming shortened V by 4 bases and J by 3 bases, and 8 bases separated the two germline ends. Germline V CDR1 and CDR2: SQVTM, ANQGSEA. There are 12 residues in the CDR3.

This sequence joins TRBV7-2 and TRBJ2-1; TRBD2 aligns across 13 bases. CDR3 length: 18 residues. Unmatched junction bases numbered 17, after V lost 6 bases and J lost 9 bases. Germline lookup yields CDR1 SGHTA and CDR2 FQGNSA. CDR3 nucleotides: TGTGCCAGCAGGCCTCTCTACGGACTAGCGGGAGTCTGGATTGAGCAGTTCTTC. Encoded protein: CASRPLYGLAGVWIEQFF.

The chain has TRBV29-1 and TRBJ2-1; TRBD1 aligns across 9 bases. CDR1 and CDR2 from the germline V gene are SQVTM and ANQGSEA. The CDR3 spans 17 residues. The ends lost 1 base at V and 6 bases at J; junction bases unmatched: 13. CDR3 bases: TGCAGCGTTGAAGGATTTAGGGGGGGACAGGGAGCCAATGAGCAGTTCTTC. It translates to CSVEGFRGGQGANEQFF.

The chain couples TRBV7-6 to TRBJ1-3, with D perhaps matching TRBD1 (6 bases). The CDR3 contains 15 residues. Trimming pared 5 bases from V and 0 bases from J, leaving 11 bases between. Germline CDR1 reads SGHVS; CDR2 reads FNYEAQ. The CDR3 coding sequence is TGTGCCAGCAGCACGGACAGCACCTCTGGAAACACCATATATTTT. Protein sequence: CASSTDSTSGNTIYF.

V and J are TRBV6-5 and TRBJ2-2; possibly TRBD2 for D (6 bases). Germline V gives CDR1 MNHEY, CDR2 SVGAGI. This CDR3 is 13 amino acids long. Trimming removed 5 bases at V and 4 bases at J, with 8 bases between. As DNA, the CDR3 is TGTGCCAGCAGTCGGGACTCCACCGGGGAGCTGTTTTTT. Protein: CASSRDSTGELFF.